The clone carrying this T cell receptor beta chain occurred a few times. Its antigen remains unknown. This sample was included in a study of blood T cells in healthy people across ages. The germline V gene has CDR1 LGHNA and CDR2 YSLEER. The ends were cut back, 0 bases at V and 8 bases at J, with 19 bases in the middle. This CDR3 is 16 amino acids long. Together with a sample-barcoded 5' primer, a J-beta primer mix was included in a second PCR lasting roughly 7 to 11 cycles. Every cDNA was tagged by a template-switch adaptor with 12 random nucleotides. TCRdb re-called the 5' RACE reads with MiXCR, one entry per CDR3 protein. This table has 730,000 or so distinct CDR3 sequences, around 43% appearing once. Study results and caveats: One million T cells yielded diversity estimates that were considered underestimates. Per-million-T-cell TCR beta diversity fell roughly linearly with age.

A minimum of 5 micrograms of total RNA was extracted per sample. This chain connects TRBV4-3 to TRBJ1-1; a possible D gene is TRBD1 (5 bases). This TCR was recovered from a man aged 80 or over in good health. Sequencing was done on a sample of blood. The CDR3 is CASSQDGAGGHEEAFF. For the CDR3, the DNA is TGCGCCAGCAGCCAAGATGGGGCAGGAGGCCATGAGGAAGCTTTCTTT.